These 17 T cell receptor beta chains came from one sample sequenced in a study of blood T cell repertoires in COVID-19. Some clones are missing from TCRdb's copy, which holds only in-frame ones; the method was immunoSEQ multiplex PCR. The table records 65,000 to 75,000 clones, approximately 78% of them present only once. Sequencing was done on a sample of peripheral blood. These receptors all come from a woman of 80 years or more with acute or convalescent COVID-19.

This chain links TRBV6-5 with TRBJ1-1; 8 bases fit TRBD1. V trimming: 6 bases; J trimming: 1 base; junction bases outside the gene matches: 1. CDR1 is MNHEY, CDR2 SVGAGI, per germline. This CDR3 is built from 13 residues. The CDR3 is CASRDRGNTEAFF. CDR3 in DNA: TGTGCCAGCAGAGACAGGGGGAACACTGAAGCTTTCTTT.

The rearrangement uses TRBV2 and TRBJ1-2; the match to TRBD1 covers 7 bases. Germline V gene lookup returns CDR1 SNHLY and CDR2 FYNNEI. CDR3 length: 15 residues. The V and J ends lost 6 bases and 1 base, in that order; junction bases with no gene match: 8. The CDR3 loop reads CASRTEQGHNYGYTF. DNA for the CDR3: TGTGCCAGCAGGACCGAACAGGGGCATAACTATGGCTACACCTTC.

The gene calls are TRBV12-3 or TRBV12-4 and TRBJ1-2; tentatively, D is TRBD1 (5 bases). Trimming left V 5 bases short and J 12 bases short, with 16 bases between. The CDR3 consists of 12 residues. In nucleotides, the CDR3 is TGTGCCAGCAGTCCTGGGGGGAGGGTAGACACCTTC. Residues: CASSPGGRVDTF.

The gene calls are TRBV10-3 and TRBJ2-1; the D is unclear. This CDR3 region has 12 residues. V was pared by 5 bases and J by 9 bases, with 11 bases between. Per the germline V gene, CDR1 is ENHRY and CDR2 is SYGVKD. CDR3: CAISLSRGEQFF. In DNA, the CDR3 is TGTGCCATCAGTTTGTCGCGTGGTGAGCAGTTCTTC.

The V gene is TRBV6-6, the J gene TRBJ1-4; D gene uncertain. The V and J ends lost 2 bases and 3 bases respectively, with 10 bases between them. The CDR3 consists of 15 residues. Looked up from germline, CDR1 is MNHNY and CDR2 is SVGAGI (reference sequence). The CDR3 sequence is CASSYDGRANEKLFF. Here the CDR3 DNA reads TGTGCCAGCAGTTACGATGGGCGAGCTAATGAAAAACTGTTTTTT.

V gene TRBV24-1 combines with J gene TRBJ2-3, with 7 bases that match TRBD1. The germline V gene has CDR1 KGHDR and CDR2 SFDVKD. The CDR3 runs to 16 residues. The J segment lost 1 base and the V segment lost 4 bases, leaving 7 bases of the junction unmatched. The CDR3 region has the DNA TGTGCCACCAGTGACCTAACAGGGGTCTGCACAGATACGCAGTATTTT. It translates to CATSDLTGVCTDTQYF.

V usage is TRBV5-8 and J usage is TRBJ2-4; TRBD1 aligns across 7 bases. This CDR3 has 16 residues. Losses at the gene ends were 2 bases for V and 1 base for J; bases not matched to a gene: 6. CDR1 and CDR2 from the germline V gene are SGHTS and YDEGEE. The CDR3 reads CASSFRTGVAKNIQYF. CDR3 sequence (DNA): TGTGCCAGCAGCTTTAGGACAGGAGTGGCCAAAAACATTCAGTACTTC.

The J gene is TRBJ1-6, the V gene TRBV7-2, with D possibly TRBD1 on 5 matching bases. This CDR3 has 16 amino acids. The V end lost 3 bases, the J end lost 10 bases, and 19 bases lay between the germline ends. Germline CDR1 SGHTA, CDR2 FQGNSA. CDR3 coding DNA: TGTGCCAGCAGCTTTTCGTCGTCAGGGCGCAACTCACCCCTCCACTTT. Protein: CASSFSSSGRNSPLHF.

The chain has TRBV5-1 and TRBJ1-4; no clear D gene. Germline V gene lookup returns CDR1 SGHRS and CDR2 YFSETQ. CDR3 length: 12 residues. Trimming shortened V by 0 bases and J by 9 bases, and 6 bases separated the two germline ends. CDR3 loop: CASSLDSKKLFF. In DNA, the CDR3 is TGCGCCAGCAGCTTGGACAGTAAAAAACTGTTTTTT.

The gene calls are TRBV6-1 and TRBJ2-1; 12 nucleotides agree with TRBD1. The V segment lost 3 bases and the J segment 5 bases; nucleotides outside the gene matches: 2. Germline V lookup: CDR1 MNHNS, CDR2 SASEGT. The CDR3 spans 15 residues. The CDR3 spells CASSEGQGANNEQFF. Written as DNA, the CDR3 is TGTGCCAGCAGTGAGGGACAGGGGGCTAACAATGAGCAGTTCTTC.

This clone came up once. The identical CDR3 is also encoded by other nucleotide sequences in the sample. The gene calls are TRBV2 and TRBJ1-1, with 7 bases aligning to TRBD1. V was clipped by 9 bases and J by 6 bases; unmatched bases: 10. The germline CDR1 and CDR2 sequences are SNHLY and FYNNEI. The CDR3 loop spans 13 amino acids. The CDR3 region has the DNA TGTGCCAGTACTGGAGACAGGGTCCCTGAAGCTTTCTTT. Translation gives CASTGDRVPEAFF. Full variable domain (remainder filled in from reference TRBV2 and TRBJ1-1): EPEVTQTPSHQVTQMGQEVILRCVPISNHLYFYWYRQILGQKVEFLVSFYNNEISEKSEIFDDQFSVERPDGSNFTLKIRSTKLEDSAMYFCASTGDRVPEAFFGQGTRLTVV.

This chain joins TRBV5-6 and TRBJ1-2; 8 bases match TRBD1. The CDR3 is 15 residues long. The germline V gene has CDR1 SGHDT and CDR2 YYEEEE. Trimming at V came to 0 bases and at J to 5 bases, leaving 6 bases not matched to a gene. In nucleotides, the CDR3 is TGTGCCAGCAGCTTGGTATTCGGACAGGGTTATGGCTACACCTTC. As protein: CASSLVFGQGYGYTF.

This clone was picked up a small number of times. The CDR3 sequence is CASSDSGVYGAFF. CDR3 DNA sequence: TGTGCCAGCAGTGACTCAGGGGTTTACGGAGCTTTCTTT. V is TRBV2 and J is TRBJ1-1, with a weak D call TRBD1 (6 bases). CDR1 SNHLY and CDR2 FYNNEI come from the germline V gene. The V and J ends lost 3 bases and 10 bases respectively, with 15 bases between them. The CDR3 sequence is 13 residues long.

The chain employs TRBV9 and TRBJ2-7, with TRBD2 as a possible D gene (5 bases). Between the trimmed V and J ends, which lost 4 bases and 3 bases, there was a span of 14 bases. Germline V gives CDR1 SGDLS, CDR2 YYNGEE. The CDR3 is 14 amino acids. Written as DNA, the CDR3 is TGTGCCAGCAGCCAGAGGGATGGGTTCTACGAGCAGTACTTC. Its protein is CASSQRDGFYEQYF. Full variable domain (outside the CDR3, taken from reference TRBV9 and TRBJ2-7): DSGVTQTPKHLITATGQRVTLRCSPRSGDLSVYWYQQSLDQGLQFLIQYYNGEERAKGNILERFSAQQFPDLHSELNLSSLELGDSALYFCASSQRDGFYEQYFGPGTRLTVT.

This clone occurred a few times. V usage is TRBV19 and J usage is TRBJ2-1; D possibly corresponds to TRBD2 (6 bases). The V and J ends lost 6 bases and 5 bases respectively, with 17 bases between them. There are 15 residues in the CDR3. Germline V gene sequence: CDR1 LNHDA, CDR2 SQIVND (reference sequence). As DNA, the CDR3 is TGTGCCAGTAGAGAGGAGGGAGGTACCCACAATGAGCAGTTCTTC. This translates into CASREEGGTHNEQFF.

The chain has TRBV9 and TRBJ2-2; 10 nucleotides agree with TRBD2. The trim removed 0 bases at V and 5 bases at J, leaving 13 bases unmatched. There are 19 residues in the CDR3. Germline loops: CDR1 SGDLS, CDR2 YYNGEE. The CDR3 sequence: CASSVVPASGGSGTGELFF. CDR3 nucleotides: TGTGCCAGCAGCGTAGTCCCGGCTAGCGGGGGCTCCGGGACCGGGGAGCTGTTTTTT.

The rearrangement links TRBV27 to TRBJ1-5; no clear D gene. V gave up 0 bases and J gave up 3 bases, with 6 bases separating them. This CDR3 has 14 amino acids. Germline V gives CDR1 MNHEY, CDR2 SMNVEV (reference sequence). CDR3 bases: TGTGCCAGCAGTTTATCGAGGGACAATCAGCCCCAGCATTTT. This gives the protein CASSLSRDNQPQHF.